This TCR beta chain was observed in a study of response to subunit inactivated influenza vaccine. TCRdb re-called the RT-PCR reads with MiXCR, one entry per CDR3 protein. The sample contains 200,000 to 300,000 distinct CDR3 sequences, about 12% of which appear only once. Study-wide results and limits: T cells newly recruited by each seasonal influenza vaccination are few, the authors suggested.

The length of the CDR3 is 15 residues. J was trimmed by 3 bases and V by 3 bases; bases with no gene match: 3. This clonotype occurred many times. What it binds is unknown. Specimen: non-naive T cells sorted from PBMCs, collected approximately 15 days before vaccination. This sequence joins TRBV12-3 or TRBV12-4 and TRBJ2-1; 9 positions agree with TRBD1. This TCR came from a middle-aged man who received an inactivated influenza vaccine. CDR3 DNA sequence: TGTGCCAGCAGTTTGAACAGGGGGCTCTACAATGAGCAGTTCTTC. This codes for CASSLNRGLYNEQFF.